This passage covers 19 T cell receptor beta chains from one sample sequenced in a study of cytomegalovirus exposure and HLA in healthy donors. The primer mix had 60 Vbeta and 13 Jbeta primers. TCRdb's copy holds only in-frame clones and misses some; the assay was immunoSEQ multiplex PCR. Here the sample spans about 140,000 clones, 80% to 85% being singletons. Sequenced sample: PBMCs. These TCRs come from a woman in her 30s in good health and CMV-seronegative.

This chain connects TRBV7-9 to TRBJ1-6, with 10 bases aligning to TRBD1. The J segment lost 9 bases and the V segment lost 4 bases, leaving 6 bases of the junction unmatched. The CDR3 length is 15 residues. The V gene's germline CDR1 is SEHNR and CDR2 FQNEAQ (reference sequence). Written as DNA, the CDR3 is TGTGCCAGCAGCTCGGGGACAGGGGTGCTTTCACCCCTCCACTTT. As protein: CASSSGTGVLSPLHF.

This clone was seen only once. V and J are TRBV28 and TRBJ1-2; D unresolved. The germline CDR1 and CDR2 sequences are MDHEN and SYDVKM. V was cut by 5 bases and J by 5 bases, with 12 bases left in between. The CDR3 sequence is 13 residues long. Here the CDR3 DNA reads TGTGCCAGCAGTGCCCTGCCAGTATATGGCTACACCTTC. The encoded protein is CASSALPVYGYTF.

The rearrangement joins TRBV16 to TRBJ2-7; D gene uncertain. V was trimmed by 6 bases and J by 4 bases, leaving 10 bases between them. Germline V gene data show CDR1 as KGHSY and CDR2 as FQNENV. The CDR3 is 12 amino acids. CDR3 loop: CASSYTNYEQYF. DNA of the CDR3: TGTGCCAGCAGTTATACAAATTACGAGCAGTACTTC.

The chain employs TRBV4-3 and TRBJ1-3; perhaps TRBD1 as D (5 bases). Deletions cut 4 bases from V and 2 bases from J, with 12 bases between. The CDR3 length is 15 residues. Germline values: CDR1 LGHNA, CDR2 YSLEER. The CDR3 protein is CASSLLAGTGNTIYF. The CDR3 DNA is TGCGCCAGCAGCCTTTTGGCAGGGACTGGAAACACCATATATTTT.

J is TRBJ2-7 and V is TRBV6-5, with TRBD1 identical over 7 bases. The CDR3 consists of 15 residues. Per the germline V gene, CDR1 is MNHEY and CDR2 is SVGAGI. J lost 1 base, V lost 5 bases, and 8 bases had no gene match. The CDR3 DNA reads TGTGCCAGCAGTATCCGGGACAGCTATTCCTACGAGCAGTACTTC. Protein sequence: CASSIRDSYSYEQYF.

This clone was detected a few times. The J gene is TRBJ1-2, the V gene TRBV10-2, with a weak D call TRBD1 (6 bases). The CDR3 length is 13 residues. Trimming pared 4 bases from V and 6 bases from J, leaving 12 bases between. Germline loops: CDR1 WSHSY, CDR2 SAAADI. The CDR3 sequence: CASSATGINGYTF. The CDR3 DNA follows: TGCGCCAGCAGTGCCACAGGGATAAATGGCTACACCTTC.

This chain links TRBV5-6 with TRBJ2-7, with 9 bases that match TRBD1. The CDR3 is 14 amino acids. The V and J ends lost 2 bases and 5 bases, in that order; junction bases with no gene match: 5. Germline V gives CDR1 SGHDT, CDR2 YYEEEE. CDR3 region: CASSLTGTGHEQYF. The CDR3, as DNA: TGTGCCAGCAGCTTAACGGGGACAGGGCACGAGCAGTACTTC.

The chain has TRBV18 and TRBJ1-2; D call uncertain. Trimming took 1 base from V and 7 from J, leaving 10 bases between them. The CDR3 contains 13 residues. The V gene's germline CDR1 is KGHSH and CDR2 LQKENI. DNA of the CDR3: TGTGCCAGCTCACCACGGGGAGCTGGTGGCTACACCTTC. Its translation is CASSPRGAGGYTF.

This chain connects TRBV30 to TRBJ2-7, with 8 bases that match TRBD1. CDR1 is GTSNPN and CDR2 is SVGIG in the germline V gene (reference sequence). CDR3 size: 14 residues. V was clipped by 3 bases and J by 0 bases; unmatched bases: 4. This chain's CDR3 is CAWSTGQGSYEQYF. The CDR3 nucleotides read TGTGCCTGGAGCACCGGACAGGGCTCCTACGAGCAGTACTTC.

The chain couples TRBV6-5 to TRBJ1-1; D unclear. CDR3 size: 11 residues. V lost 8 bases, J lost 6 bases, and 10 bases lay in between. Germline CDR1 and CDR2: MNHEY and SVGAGI. The CDR3, as DNA: TGTGCCAGCCAGGAGGAGGCTGAAGCTTTCTTT. It codes for CASQEEAEAFF.

The CDR3 region is CASSSSSYEQYF. CDR3 coding DNA: TGTGCCAGCAGTTCGAGCTCCTACGAGCAGTACTTC. The rearrangement links TRBV27 to TRBJ2-7; D remains unclear. Trimming removed 4 bases from V and 0 bases from J, with 4 bases in between. Germline assignment: CDR1 MNHEY and CDR2 SMNVEV (reference sequence). The CDR3 covers 12 residues.

The rearrangement uses TRBV28 and TRBJ2-7, with 12 bases lining up with TRBD2. Germline CDR1 is MDHEN and CDR2 is SYDVKM. The CDR3 is 15 residues long. With 6 bases clipped from V and 5 bases from J, the junction kept 8 bases outside the gene matches. CDR3 nucleotides: TGTGCCAGCAGGGCCCGACTAGCGGGAGCCCACGAGCAGTACTTC. It codes for CASRARLAGAHEQYF.

The chain links TRBV30 to TRBJ1-1; D uncertain. V lost 3 bases and J 6 bases, leaving 17 bases between the germline ends. This CDR3 contains 14 residues. Germline assignment: CDR1 GTSNPN and CDR2 SVGIG (reference sequence). The CDR3 loop reads CAWRDGRSLAEAFF. CDR3 coding DNA: TGTGCCTGGAGGGACGGGAGGTCGCTCGCTGAAGCTTTCTTT.

V gene TRBV23-1 combines with J gene TRBJ2-3; TRBD1 agrees at 7 bases. TRBV23-1 is placed among ORFs of uncertain function. The CDR3 loop spans 17 amino acids. The trim removed 0 bases at V and 2 bases at J, leaving 8 bases unmatched. In nucleotides, the CDR3 is TGCGCCAGCAGTCAATCCGGGACAGCGTCATTCACAGATACGCAGTATTTT. Translation: CASSQSGTASFTDTQYF.

This clone was recorded once. This chain uses TRBV6-5 with TRBJ1-4; 8 bases align to TRBD1. Germline V gives CDR1 MNHEY, CDR2 SVGAGI. J gave up 4 bases and V 2 bases, and 3 bases lay outside the gene matches. This CDR3 has 15 residues. In DNA, the CDR3 is TGTGCCAGCAGTTACCGGACAGGGTTTAATGAAAAACTGTTTTTT. Protein sequence: CASSYRTGFNEKLFF.

The chain links TRBV20-1 to TRBJ1-3; unclear D gene. The CDR3 has 11 amino acids. V was clipped by 3 bases and J by 4 bases, with 4 bases between them. Germline loops: CDR1 DFQATT, CDR2 SNEGSKA (reference sequence). CDR3 nucleotides: TGCAGTGCTAGGGCCGGAAACACCATATATTTT. Its protein product is CSARAGNTIYF.

The rearrangement uses TRBV4-1 and TRBJ2-3; a weak D match, TRBD1 (7 bases). V shed 0 bases and J shed 3 bases, with 13 bases lying between them. CDR3 length: 16 amino acids. Germline lookup yields CDR1 MGHRA and CDR2 YSYEKL. In nucleotides, the CDR3 is TGCGCCAGCAGCCAAGATCGGGCAGGGGGGACAGATACGCAGTATTTT. Protein product: CASSQDRAGGTDTQYF.

V gene TRBV15 combines with J gene TRBJ1-1; D is unresolved. CDR3 length equals 15 residues. CDR1 is LNHNV and CDR2 is YYDKDF in the germline V gene (reference sequence). Trimming left V 0 bases short and J 1 base short, with 9 bases between. CDR3 DNA sequence: TGTGCCACCAGCAGAGAGATGCACAGGAACACTGAAGCTTTCTTT. Its translation: CATSREMHRNTEAFF.

This chain joins TRBV5-6 and TRBJ2-5; 7 bases are shared with TRBD1. V lost 0 bases and J lost 5; bases outside the gene matches: 10. Germline lookup yields CDR1 SGHDT and CDR2 YYEEEE. The CDR3 runs 16 residues. As DNA, the CDR3 is TGTGCCAGCAGCTTGGGCATTAGACAGGGTTGGGAGACCCAGTACTTC. Encoded protein: CASSLGIRQGWETQYF.